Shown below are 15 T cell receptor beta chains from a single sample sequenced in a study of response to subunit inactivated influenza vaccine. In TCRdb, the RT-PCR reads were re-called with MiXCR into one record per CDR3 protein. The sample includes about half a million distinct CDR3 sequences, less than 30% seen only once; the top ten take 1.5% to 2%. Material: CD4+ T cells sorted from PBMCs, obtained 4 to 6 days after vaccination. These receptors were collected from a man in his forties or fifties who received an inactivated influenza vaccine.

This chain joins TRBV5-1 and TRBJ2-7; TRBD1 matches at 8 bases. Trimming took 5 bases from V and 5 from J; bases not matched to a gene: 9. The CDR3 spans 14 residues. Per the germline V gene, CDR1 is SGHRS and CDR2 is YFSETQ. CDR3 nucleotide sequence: TGCGCCAGCAGTTATCGGACAGGGTCCGACGAGCAGTACTTC. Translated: CASSYRTGSDEQYF.

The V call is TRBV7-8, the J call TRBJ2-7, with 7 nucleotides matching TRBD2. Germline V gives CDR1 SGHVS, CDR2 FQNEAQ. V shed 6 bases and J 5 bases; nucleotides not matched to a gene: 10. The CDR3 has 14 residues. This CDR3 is CASSRWGREDEQYF. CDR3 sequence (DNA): TGTGCCAGCAGTCGGTGGGGGAGGGAGGACGAGCAGTACTTC.

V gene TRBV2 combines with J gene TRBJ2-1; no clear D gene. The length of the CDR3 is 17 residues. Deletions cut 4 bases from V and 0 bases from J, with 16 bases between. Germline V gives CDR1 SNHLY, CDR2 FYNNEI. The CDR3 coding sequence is TGTGCCAGCAGTGGGTTACGAGACGAATCCTCCTACAATGAGCAGTTCTTC. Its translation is CASSGLRDESSYNEQFF.

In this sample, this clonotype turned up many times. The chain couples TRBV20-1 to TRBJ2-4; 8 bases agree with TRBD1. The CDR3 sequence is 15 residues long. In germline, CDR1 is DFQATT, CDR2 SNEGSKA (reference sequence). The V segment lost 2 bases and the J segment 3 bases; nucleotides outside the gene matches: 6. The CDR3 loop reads CSARSGTGLKNIQYF. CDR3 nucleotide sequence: TGCAGTGCTAGATCCGGGACAGGCCTCAAAAACATTCAGTACTTC.

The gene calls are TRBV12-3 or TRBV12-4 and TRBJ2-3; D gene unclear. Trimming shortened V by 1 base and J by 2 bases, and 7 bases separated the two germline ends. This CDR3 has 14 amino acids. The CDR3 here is CASSLGSDTDTQYF. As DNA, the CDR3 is TGTGCCAGCAGTTTAGGGTCAGACACAGATACGCAGTATTTT.

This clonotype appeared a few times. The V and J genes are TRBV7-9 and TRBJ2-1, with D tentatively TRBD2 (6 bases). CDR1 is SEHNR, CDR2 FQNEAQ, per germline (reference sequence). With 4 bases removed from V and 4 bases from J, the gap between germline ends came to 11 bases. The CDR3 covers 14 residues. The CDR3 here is CASSSRDLYNEQFF. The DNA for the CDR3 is TGTGCCAGCAGCTCCCGGGACTTATACAATGAGCAGTTCTTC.

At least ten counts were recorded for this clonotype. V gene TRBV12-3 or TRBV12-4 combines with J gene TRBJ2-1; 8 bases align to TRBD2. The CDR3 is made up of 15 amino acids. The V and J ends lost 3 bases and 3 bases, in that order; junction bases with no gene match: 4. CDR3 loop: CASSFTSGLYNEQFF. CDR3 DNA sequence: TGTGCCAGCAGTTTCACTAGCGGACTCTACAATGAGCAGTTCTTC.

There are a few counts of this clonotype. CDR3 in amino acids: CSASTSTGTPQPETQYF. CDR3 DNA sequence: TGCAGTGCTAGCACTAGCACCGGGACGCCCCAACCAGAGACCCAGTACTTC. V is TRBV20-1 and J is TRBJ2-5; D is perhaps TRBD2 (6 bases). CDR1 and CDR2 (germline): DFQATT, SNEGSKA (reference sequence). The CDR3 has 17 amino acids. V was trimmed by 3 bases and J by 4 bases, leaving 24 bases between them.

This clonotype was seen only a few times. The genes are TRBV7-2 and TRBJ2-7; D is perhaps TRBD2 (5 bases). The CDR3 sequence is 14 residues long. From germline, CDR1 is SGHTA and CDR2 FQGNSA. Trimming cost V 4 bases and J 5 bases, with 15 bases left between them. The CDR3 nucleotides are TGTGCCAGCAGCTCTTCGGGATCCGGGGACGAGCAGTACTTC. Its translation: CASSSSGSGDEQYF.

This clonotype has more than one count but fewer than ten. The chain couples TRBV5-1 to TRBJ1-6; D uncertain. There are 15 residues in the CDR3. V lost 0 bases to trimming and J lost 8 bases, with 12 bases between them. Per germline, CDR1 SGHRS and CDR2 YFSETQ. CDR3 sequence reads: CASSLASGSYSPLHF. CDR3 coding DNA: TGCGCCAGCAGCTTGGCCAGCGGAAGTTATTCACCCCTCCACTTT.

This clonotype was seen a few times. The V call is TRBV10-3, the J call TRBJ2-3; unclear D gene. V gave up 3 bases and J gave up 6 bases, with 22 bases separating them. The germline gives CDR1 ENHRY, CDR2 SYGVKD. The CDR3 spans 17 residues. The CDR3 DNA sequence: TGTGCCATCAGTGAATCCGATGGATCCCCTGTTTCCGATACGCAGTATTTT. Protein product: CAISESDGSPVSDTQYF.

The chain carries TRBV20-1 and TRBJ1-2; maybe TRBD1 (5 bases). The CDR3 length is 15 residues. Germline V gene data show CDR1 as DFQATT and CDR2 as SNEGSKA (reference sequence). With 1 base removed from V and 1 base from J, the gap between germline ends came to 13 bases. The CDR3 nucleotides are TGCAGTGCTAGAGGGATAGACAGCAGTAACTATGGCTACACCTTC. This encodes CSARGIDSSNYGYTF.

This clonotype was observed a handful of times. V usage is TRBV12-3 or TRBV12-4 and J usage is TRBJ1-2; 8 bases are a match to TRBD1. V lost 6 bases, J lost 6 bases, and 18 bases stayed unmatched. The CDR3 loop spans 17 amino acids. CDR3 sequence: CASSRSETGGSRHGYTF. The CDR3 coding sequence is TGTGCCAGCAGCCGTAGCGAAACAGGGGGATCTCGCCATGGCTACACCTTC.

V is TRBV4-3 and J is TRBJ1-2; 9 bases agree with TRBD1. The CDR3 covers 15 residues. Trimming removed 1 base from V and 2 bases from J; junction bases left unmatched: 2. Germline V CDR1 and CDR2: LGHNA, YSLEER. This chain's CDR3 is CASSQGQGGNYGYTF. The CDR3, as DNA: TGCGCCAGCAGCCAAGGACAGGGGGGGAACTATGGCTACACCTTC.

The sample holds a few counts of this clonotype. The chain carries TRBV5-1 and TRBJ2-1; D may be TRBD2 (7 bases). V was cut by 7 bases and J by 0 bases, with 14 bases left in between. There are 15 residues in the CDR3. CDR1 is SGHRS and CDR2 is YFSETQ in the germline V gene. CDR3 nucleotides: TGCGCCAGCTGGTCGGGGGGCCACTCCTACAATGAGCAGTTCTTC. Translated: CASWSGGHSYNEQFF.